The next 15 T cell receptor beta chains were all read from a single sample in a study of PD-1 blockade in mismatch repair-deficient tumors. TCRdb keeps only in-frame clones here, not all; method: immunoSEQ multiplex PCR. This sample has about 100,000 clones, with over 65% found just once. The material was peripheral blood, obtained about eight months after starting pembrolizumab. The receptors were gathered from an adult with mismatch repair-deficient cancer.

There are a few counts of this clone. The CDR3 coding sequence is TGTGCCAGCTCACCCTCCGGGACAGGGGGCAATCAGCCCCAGCATTTT. Translating it yields CASSPSGTGGNQPQHF. V and J are TRBV18 and TRBJ1-5; TRBD1 matches at 10 bases. The CDR3 spans 16 residues. J was trimmed by 2 bases and V by 3 bases; bases with no gene match: 4. CDR1 KGHSH and CDR2 LQKENI come from the germline V gene.

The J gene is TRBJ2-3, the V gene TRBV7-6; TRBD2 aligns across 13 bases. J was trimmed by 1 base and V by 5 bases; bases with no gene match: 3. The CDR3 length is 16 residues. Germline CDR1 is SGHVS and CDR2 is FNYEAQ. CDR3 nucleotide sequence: TGTGCCAGCAGCACGGGACTAGCGGGGCGCACAGATACGCAGTATTTT. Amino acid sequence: CASSTGLAGRTDTQYF.

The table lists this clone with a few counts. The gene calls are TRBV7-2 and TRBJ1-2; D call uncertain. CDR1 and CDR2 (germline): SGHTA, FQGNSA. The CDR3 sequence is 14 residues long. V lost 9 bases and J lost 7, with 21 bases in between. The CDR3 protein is CASTPPALWGGYTF. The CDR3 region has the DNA TGTGCCAGTACCCCACCGGCGCTTTGGGGTGGCTACACCTTC.

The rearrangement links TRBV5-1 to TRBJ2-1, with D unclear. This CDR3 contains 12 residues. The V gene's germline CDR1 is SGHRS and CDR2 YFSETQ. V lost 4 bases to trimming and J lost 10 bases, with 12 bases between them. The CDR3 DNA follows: TGCGCCAGCAGCCTTGGGATGGGGGAGCAGTTCTTC. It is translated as CASSLGMGEQFF.

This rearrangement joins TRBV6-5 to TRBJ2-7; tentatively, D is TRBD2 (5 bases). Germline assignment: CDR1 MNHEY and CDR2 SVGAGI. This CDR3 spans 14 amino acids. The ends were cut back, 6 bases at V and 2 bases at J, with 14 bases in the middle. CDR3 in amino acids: CASSSGGLAYEQYF. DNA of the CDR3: TGTGCCAGCAGCTCGGGCGGGTTAGCCTACGAGCAGTACTTC.

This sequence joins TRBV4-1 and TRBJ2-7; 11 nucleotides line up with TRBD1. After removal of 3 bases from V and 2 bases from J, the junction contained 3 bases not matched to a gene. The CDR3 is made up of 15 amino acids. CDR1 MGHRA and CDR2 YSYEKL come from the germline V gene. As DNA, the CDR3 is TGCGCCAGCAGCCACCGGGGACAGGGGGCCTACGAGCAGTACTTC. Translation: CASSHRGQGAYEQYF.

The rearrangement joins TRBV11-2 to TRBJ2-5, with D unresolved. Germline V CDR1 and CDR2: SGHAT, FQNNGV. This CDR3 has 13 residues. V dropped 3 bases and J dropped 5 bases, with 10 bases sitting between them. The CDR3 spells CASSFANRETQYF. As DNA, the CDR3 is TGTGCCAGCAGCTTCGCAAATCGGGAGACCCAGTACTTC. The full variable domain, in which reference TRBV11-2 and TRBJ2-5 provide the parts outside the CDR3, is EAGVAQSPRYKIIEKRQSVAFWCNPISGHATLYWYQQILGQGPKLLIQFQNNGVVDDSQLPKDRFSAERLKGVDSTLKIQPAKLEDSAVYLCASSFANRETQYFGPGTRLLVL.

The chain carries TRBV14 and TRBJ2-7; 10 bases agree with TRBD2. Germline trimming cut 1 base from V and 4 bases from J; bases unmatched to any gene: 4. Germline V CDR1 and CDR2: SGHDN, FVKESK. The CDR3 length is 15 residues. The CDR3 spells CASSQVLAGVYEQYF. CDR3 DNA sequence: TGTGCCAGCAGCCAAGTCCTAGCGGGAGTTTACGAGCAGTACTTC. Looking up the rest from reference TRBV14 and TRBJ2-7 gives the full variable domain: EAGVTQFPSHSVIEKGQTVTLRCDPISGHDNLYWYRRVMGKEIKFLLHFVKESKQDESGMPNNRFLAERTGGTYSTLKVQPAELEDSGVYFCASSQVLAGVYEQYFGPGTRLTVT.

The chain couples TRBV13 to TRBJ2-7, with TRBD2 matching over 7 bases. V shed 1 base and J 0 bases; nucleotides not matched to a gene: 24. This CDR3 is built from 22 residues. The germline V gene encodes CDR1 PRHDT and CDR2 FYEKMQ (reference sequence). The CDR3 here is CASSLERRVGPIAGQNSYEQYF. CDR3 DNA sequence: TGTGCCAGCAGCTTAGAACGTAGGGTAGGTCCTATAGCGGGCCAGAACTCCTACGAGCAGTACTTC.

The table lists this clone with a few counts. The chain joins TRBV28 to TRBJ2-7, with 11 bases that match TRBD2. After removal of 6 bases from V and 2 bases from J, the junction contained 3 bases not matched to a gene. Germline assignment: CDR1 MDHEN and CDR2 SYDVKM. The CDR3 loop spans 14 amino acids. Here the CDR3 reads CASSTSGGPYEQYF. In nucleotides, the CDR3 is TGTGCCAGCAGCACTAGCGGGGGACCCTACGAGCAGTACTTC.

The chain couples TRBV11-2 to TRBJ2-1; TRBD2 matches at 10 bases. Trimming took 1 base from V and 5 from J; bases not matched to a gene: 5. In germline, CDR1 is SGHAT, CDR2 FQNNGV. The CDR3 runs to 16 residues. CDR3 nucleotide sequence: TGTGCCAGCAGCTTAGGGAGGACTAGCGGAAACAATGAGCAGTTCTTC. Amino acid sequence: CASSLGRTSGNNEQFF.

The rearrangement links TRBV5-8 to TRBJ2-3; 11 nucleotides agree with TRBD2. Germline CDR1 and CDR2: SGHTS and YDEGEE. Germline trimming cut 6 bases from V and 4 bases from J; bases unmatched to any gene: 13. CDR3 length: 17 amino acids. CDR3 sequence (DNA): TGTGCCAGCACCCACGGAACTAGCGGGAGATGGGCAGATACGCAGTATTTT. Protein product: CASTHGTSGRWADTQYF.

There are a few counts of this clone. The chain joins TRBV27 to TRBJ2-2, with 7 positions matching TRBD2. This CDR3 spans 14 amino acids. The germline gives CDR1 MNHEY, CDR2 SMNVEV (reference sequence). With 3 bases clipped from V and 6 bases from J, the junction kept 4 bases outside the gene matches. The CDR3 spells CASSFSGGAGELFF. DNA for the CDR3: TGTGCCAGCAGTTTCTCTGGGGGGGCCGGGGAGCTGTTTTTT.

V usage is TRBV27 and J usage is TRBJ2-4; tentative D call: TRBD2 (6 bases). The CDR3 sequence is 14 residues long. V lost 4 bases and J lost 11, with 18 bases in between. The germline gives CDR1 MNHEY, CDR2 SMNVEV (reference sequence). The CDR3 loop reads CASSWYERAGVQYF. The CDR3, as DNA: TGTGCCAGCAGTTGGTATGAGCGGGCCGGCGTTCAGTACTTC.

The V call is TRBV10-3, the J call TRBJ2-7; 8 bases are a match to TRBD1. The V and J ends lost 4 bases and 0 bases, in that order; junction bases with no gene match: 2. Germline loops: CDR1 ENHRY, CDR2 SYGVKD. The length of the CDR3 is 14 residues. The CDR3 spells CAISGTGNSYEQYF. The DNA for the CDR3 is TGTGCCATCAGTGGGACAGGGAACTCCTACGAGCAGTACTTC.